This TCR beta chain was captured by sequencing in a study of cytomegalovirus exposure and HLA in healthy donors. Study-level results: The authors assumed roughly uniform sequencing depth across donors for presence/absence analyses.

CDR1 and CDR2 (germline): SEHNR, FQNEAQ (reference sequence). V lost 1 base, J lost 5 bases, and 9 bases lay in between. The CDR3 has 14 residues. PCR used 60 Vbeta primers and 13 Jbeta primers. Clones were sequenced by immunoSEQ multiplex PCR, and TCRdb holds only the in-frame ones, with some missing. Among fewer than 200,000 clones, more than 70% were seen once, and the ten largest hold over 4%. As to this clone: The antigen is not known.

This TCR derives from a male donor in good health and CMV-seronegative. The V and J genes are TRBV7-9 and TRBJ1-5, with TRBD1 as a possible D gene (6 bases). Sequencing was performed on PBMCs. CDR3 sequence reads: CASSLEQGYQPQHF. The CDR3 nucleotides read TGTGCCAGCAGCTTAGAACAGGGATATCAGCCCCAGCATTTT. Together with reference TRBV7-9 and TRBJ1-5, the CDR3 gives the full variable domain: DTGVSQNPRHKITKRGQNVTFRCDPISEHNRLYWYRQTLGQGPEFLTYFQNEAQLEKSRLLSDRFSAERPKGSFSTLEIQRTEQGDSAMYLCASSLEQGYQPQHFGDGTRLSIL.